This T cell receptor (beta chain) is drawn from a study of shared T cell receptors in the human thymus. Germline CDR1 reads SGHAT; CDR2 reads FQNNGV. V gave up 5 bases and J gave up 6 bases; unmatched junction bases: 11. The CDR3 is 15 amino acids. Sequencing used immunoSEQ multiplex PCR; TCRdb keeps in-frame clones, though not all of them. The repertoire holds about 610,000 clones, with around 89% as singletons. The sample was also reused in another study, on human thymus T cells.

Sample: thymocytes. This chain uses TRBV11-2 with TRBJ1-2; TRBD1 agrees at 8 bases. This receptor was identified in a boy younger than two with a congenital heart defect. This chain's CDR3 is CASSPSHDRGDGYTF. CDR3 bases: TGTGCCAGCAGCCCGTCCCACGACAGGGGAGATGGCTACACCTTC.